This T cell receptor (beta chain) originates from a study of control samples from healthy donors and cancer patients. Only in-frame clones appear in the TCRdb table, and some are missing; sequencing was by immunoSEQ multiplex PCR. The sample has 130,000 or so clones, around nine tenths seen once. The V end lost 4 bases, the J end lost 4 bases, and 11 bases lay between the germline ends. The CDR3 length is 14 residues. From germline, CDR1 is SGDLS and CDR2 YYNGEE. Sequenced sample: blood. V is TRBV9 and J is TRBJ2-2; possible D gene TRBD1, 6 bases. This receptor was obtained from a man aged 18 to 29 in good health. The CDR3 nucleotides read TGTGCCAGCAGCCAGACAGGATTCACCGGGGAGCTGTTTTTT. This codes for CASSQTGFTGELFF.